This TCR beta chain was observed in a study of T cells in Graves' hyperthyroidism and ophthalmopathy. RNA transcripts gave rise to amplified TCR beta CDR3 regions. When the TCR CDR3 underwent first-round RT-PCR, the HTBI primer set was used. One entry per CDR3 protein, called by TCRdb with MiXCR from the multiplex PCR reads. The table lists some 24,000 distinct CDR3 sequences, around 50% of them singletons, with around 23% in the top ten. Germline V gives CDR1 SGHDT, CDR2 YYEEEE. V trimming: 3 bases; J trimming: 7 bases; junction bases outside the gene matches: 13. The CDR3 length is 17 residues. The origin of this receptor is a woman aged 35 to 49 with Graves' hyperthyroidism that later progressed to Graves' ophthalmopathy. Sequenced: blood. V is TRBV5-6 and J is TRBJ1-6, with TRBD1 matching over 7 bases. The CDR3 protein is CASSSLYRQGENSPLHF. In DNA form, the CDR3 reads TGTGCCAGCAGCTCATTATACCGACAGGGCGAGAATTCACCCCTCCACTTT.